This T cell receptor (beta chain) appears in the sequencing data of a study of cytomegalovirus exposure and HLA in healthy donors. The CDR3 covers 17 residues. Germline lookup yields CDR1 LNHNV and CDR2 YYDKDF (reference sequence). J was trimmed by 0 bases and V by 1 base; bases with no gene match: 2. About this clone: What it recognizes is unknown.

The PCR contained 60 Vbeta and 13 Jbeta primers. Assay used: immunoSEQ multiplex PCR; TCRdb lists only in-frame clones, some missing. The sample lists under 150,000 clones, roughly four fifths occurring once. Study conclusions and caveats: Cytomegalovirus association was assigned to under 200 TCR beta chains.

The chain couples TRBV15 to TRBJ2-7; 14 bases agree with TRBD2. This receptor was obtained from a male donor in good health and CMV-seronegative. Material for sequencing was PBMCs. CDR3 amino acids: CATSRAGTSGSSYEQYF. CDR3 DNA: TGTGCCACCAGCAGAGCCGGGACTAGCGGGAGCTCCTACGAGCAGTACTTC.